This T cell receptor (beta chain) came from a study of blood T cell repertoires in COVID-19. Across the study: Samples of COVID-19 (acute and convalescent) were obtained from the United States, Italy and Spain. Sample material is recorded as cDNA or gDNA derived from T cells, B-cell-depleted T cells, or PBMCs.

Study processing details: Amplification from reference gene primers served as the basis for estimated nucleated cell counts. The repertoire was sequenced with immunoSEQ multiplex PCR; TCRdb's copy has only in-frame clones and lacks some. D and trimming come from the DNA, and the V and J calls and clone size come from that table. This table holds around 200,000 clones, roughly 89% found once. This CDR3 region has 16 residues. The V gene's germline CDR1 is LNHDA and CDR2 SQIVND (reference sequence). The ends were cut back, 3 bases at V and 6 bases at J, with 18 bases in the middle. The V call is TRBV19, the J call TRBJ1-5; D is undetermined. What was sequenced was peripheral blood. The receptor's source is a man aged 18 to 35 with active or convalescent COVID-19. The DNA for the CDR3 is TGTGCCAGTAGTATGCGGGGAGATCTCAGCGGTCAGCCCCAGCATTTT. Translating it yields CASSMRGDLSGQPQHF.